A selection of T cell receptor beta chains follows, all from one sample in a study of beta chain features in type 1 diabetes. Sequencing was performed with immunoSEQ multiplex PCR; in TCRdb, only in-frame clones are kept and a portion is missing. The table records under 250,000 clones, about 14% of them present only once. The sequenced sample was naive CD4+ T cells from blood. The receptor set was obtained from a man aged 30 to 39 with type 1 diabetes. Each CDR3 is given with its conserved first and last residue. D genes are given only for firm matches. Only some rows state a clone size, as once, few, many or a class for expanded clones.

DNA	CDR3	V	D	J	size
TGTGCCATCCTAGACCCACAGGGGGCCACCGGGGAGCTGTTTTTT	CAILDPQGATGELFF	TRBV10-3	TRBD1	TRBJ2-2	NA
TGTGCCAGCAGCTTACAGGGATCTGGAAACACCATATATTTT	CASSLQGSGNTIYF	TRBV5-4	NA	TRBJ1-3	few
TGTGCCAGCAGCCCCACAACCGGGGAGCTGTTTTTT	CASSPTTGELFF	TRBV7-9	NA	TRBJ2-2	few
TGTGCCAGCAGCTTGGTAATCGGGCCCCGGCGGGGCAATGAGCAGTTCTTC	CASSLVIGPRRGNEQFF	TRBV5-4	NA	TRBJ2-1	few
TGTGCCAGCAGCACCTGGACAGGGCCGAACACTGAAGCTTTCTTT	CASSTWTGPNTEAFF	TRBV7-2	TRBD1	TRBJ1-1	NA
TGTGCCAGTAGTACCAAAGAGACCCAGTACTTC	CASSTKETQYF	TRBV19	NA	TRBJ2-5	few
TGTGCCAGCAGTTACTCAGGGACAGCTCCCGCTGAAGCTTTCTTT	CASSYSGTAPAEAFF	TRBV6-6	TRBD1	TRBJ1-1	few
TGTGCCAGCAGTGCCTTCCGAGCGGGGGGGCGCGGTGAGCAGTACTTC	CASSAFRAGGRGEQYF	TRBV27	TRBD2	TRBJ2-7	NA
TGTGCCAGCAGCTGGCAGGGGGCGGGTGAAAAACTGTTTTTT	CASSWQGAGEKLFF	TRBV7-9	TRBD1	TRBJ1-4	NA
TGTGCCAGTAGAGAAAGGGACAGGGTGAATGAAAAACTGTTTTTT	CASRERDRVNEKLFF	TRBV19	TRBD1	TRBJ1-4	few
TGCGCCAGCAGCCTAGGCCCTCCAAACACCGGGGAGCTGTTTTTT	CASSLGPPNTGELFF	TRBV5-1	NA	TRBJ2-2	few
TGCGCCAGCAGCTTAGGGACTAGCGGCACAGATACGCAGTATTTT	CASSLGTSGTDTQYF	TRBV5-1	TRBD2	TRBJ2-3	NA
TGTGCCAGCAGCGTAGTGTCTAGCGGAGCAGATACGCAGTATTTT	CASSVVSSGADTQYF	TRBV9	TRBD2	TRBJ2-3	few
TGCAGCGTTGACCCTCACAGGGGGAACACTGAAGCTTTCTTT	CSVDPHRGNTEAFF	TRBV29-1	TRBD1	TRBJ1-1	few
TGCAGCGTTGAACAGACGACAGGGGTTGGCTACACCTTC	CSVEQTTGVGYTF	TRBV29-1	TRBD1	TRBJ1-2	few
TGTGCCAGCAGCCTTGGACTATCCTACGAGCAGTACTTC	CASSLGLSYEQYF	TRBV7-2	NA	TRBJ2-7	few
TGTGCCAGCAGCAGGAGCCCGACAGGGGACACTGAAGCTTTCTTT	CASSRSPTGDTEAFF	TRBV7-9	TRBD1	TRBJ1-1	NA
TGCGCCAGCAGCACCGGGACAGGGGTCGATTCACCCCTCCACTTT	CASSTGTGVDSPLHF	TRBV5-1	TRBD1	TRBJ1-6	NA
TGTGCCAGCTCACCCGGGACAGACTCTGGAAACACCATATATTTT	CASSPGTDSGNTIYF	TRBV18	TRBD1	TRBJ1-3	few
TGCAGCGTAACAGAGAGGGATGGGCAGCCCCAGCATTTT	CSVTERDGQPQHF	TRBV29-1	NA	TRBJ1-5	few
TGTGCCACCAAGACAGGGGTTGACGGTGAGACCCAGTACTTC	CATKTGVDGETQYF	TRBV5-4	TRBD1	TRBJ2-5	NA
TGCGCCAGCAGCCACGTGGACAGCGGCTATGGCTACACCTTC	CASSHVDSGYGYTF	TRBV4-1	NA	TRBJ1-2	few
TGCAGCGTTGAAGGGATAGAGGGTGCCGAGCAGTACTTC	CSVEGIEGAEQYF	TRBV29-1	NA	TRBJ2-7	NA
TGTGCCAGTAGTCCTCGCCTGACTAGCAACACCGGGGAGCTGTTTTTT	CASSPRLTSNTGELFF	TRBV19	TRBD2	TRBJ2-2	NA
TGTGCCAGCTCAGGGGGCTCTGGAAACACCATATATTTT	CASSGGSGNTIYF	TRBV6-5	TRBD1	TRBJ1-3	NA
TGCGCCAGCAGCTTGTCAACAGGAAACTACGAGCAGTACTTC	CASSLSTGNYEQYF	TRBV5-1	NA	TRBJ2-7	NA
TGTGCCAGCAGTGAAGCGGGACAGGGCCCCTACGAGCAGTACTTC	CASSEAGQGPYEQYF	TRBV2	TRBD1	TRBJ2-7	few
TGTGCCAGCAGCACCCTCACTAGAGGGGGAAAGACCCAGTACTTC	CASSTLTRGGKTQYF	TRBV11-2	NA	TRBJ2-5	few
TGCGCCAGCAGCCCGGGACTAGCGGTTACGAACACCGGGGAGCTGTTTTTT	CASSPGLAVTNTGELFF	TRBV4-1	TRBD2	TRBJ2-2	few
TGTGCCAGCAGTGAAGCTTCGGGGTTTGGCGAGCAGTACTTC	CASSEASGFGEQYF	TRBV2	NA	TRBJ2-7	few
TGTGCTAGCAGCTTAGGGACAGGTTCTGGAGAGCAGTACTTC	CASSLGTGSGEQYF	TRBV7-7	TRBD1	TRBJ2-7	NA
TGTGCCAGCAGCCTAGGACAGGACCTCTATCAGCCCCAGCATTTT	CASSLGQDLYQPQHF	TRBV7-9	TRBD1	TRBJ1-5	few
TGCGCCAGCAGCACACAAACAGGCTATGATGGCTACACCTTC	CASSTQTGYDGYTF	TRBV5-1	NA	TRBJ1-2	NA